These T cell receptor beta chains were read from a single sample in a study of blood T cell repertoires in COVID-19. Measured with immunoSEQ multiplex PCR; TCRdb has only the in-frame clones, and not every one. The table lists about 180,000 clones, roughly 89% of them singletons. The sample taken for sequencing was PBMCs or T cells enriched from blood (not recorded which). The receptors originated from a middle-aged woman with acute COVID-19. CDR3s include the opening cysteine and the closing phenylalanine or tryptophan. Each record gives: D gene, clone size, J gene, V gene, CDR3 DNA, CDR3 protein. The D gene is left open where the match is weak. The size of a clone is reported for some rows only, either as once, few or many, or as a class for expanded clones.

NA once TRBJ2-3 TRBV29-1 TGCAGCGTTGTACAGGGAGGGACAGATACGCAGTATTTT CSVVQGGTDTQYF
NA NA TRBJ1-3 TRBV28 TGTGCCAGCAGTTTACGGCACCCTGGGGCCACCATATATTTT CASSLRHPGATIYF
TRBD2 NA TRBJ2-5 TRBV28 TGTGCCAGCAGTTCGCCGGGGACTAGTTTGGAGACCCAGTACTTC CASSSPGTSLETQYF
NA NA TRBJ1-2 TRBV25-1 TGTGCCAGCAGTGAATCCGGGGCGGGGGGCTACACCTTC CASSESGAGGYTF
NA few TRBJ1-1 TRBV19 TGTGCCAGTAGTAGGGGAGTGGGCCTTGAAGCTTTCTTT CASSRGVGLEAFF
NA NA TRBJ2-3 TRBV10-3 TGTGCCATCAGTGCTGGCAGGGGCGAAGATACGCAGTATTTT CAISAGRGEDTQYF
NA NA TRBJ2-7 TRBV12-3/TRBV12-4 TGTGCCAGCAGTTTTCCCGGGGACGAGCAGTACTTC CASSFPGDEQYF
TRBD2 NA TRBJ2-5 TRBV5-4 TGTGCCAGCAGCCCGGGGGGGGTCGTGAGAGAGACCCAGTACTTC CASSPGGVVRETQYF
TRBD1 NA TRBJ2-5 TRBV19 TGTGCCAGTAGTATGGGCCGGGACAGGGACCAAGAGACCCAGTACTTC CASSMGRDRDQETQYF
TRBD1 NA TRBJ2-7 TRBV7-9 TGTGCCAGCAGCTCCGACAGGGGCCCCTACGAGCAGTACTTC CASSSDRGPYEQYF